This record covers a single T cell receptor beta chain. The antigen is unknown. This entry is derived from a study of T cell repertoires in cytomegalovirus infection. For the study at large: Public signatures in TCR beta pointed to CMV infection and matching HLA type. Broader study findings: The response measured ex vivo was dominated by TCR beta clonotypes (HLA-C-restricted and CMV-specific).

One entry per CDR3 protein, called by TCRdb with MiXCR from the reads. Counted here are 180,000 or so distinct CDR3 sequences, about 17% occurring once; the ten biggest clones make up roughly a quarter. The CDR3 is 16 amino acids. Germline V gene data show CDR1 as MNHNS and CDR2 as SASEGT. After removal of 0 bases from V and 3 bases from J, the junction contained 6 bases not matched to a gene. The sequence came from a human donor in good health (CMV status not recorded). Some clones in this sample may be carry-over from other donors' samples. Sequencing was carried out using CD8+ T cells from PBMCs. This chain connects TRBV6-1 to TRBJ2-5; 8 bases match TRBD2. The CDR3 DNA sequence: TGTGCCAGCAGTGAAGCGCCGGGGGGGTCTAAAGAGACCCAGTACTTC. As protein: CASSEAPGGSKETQYF.